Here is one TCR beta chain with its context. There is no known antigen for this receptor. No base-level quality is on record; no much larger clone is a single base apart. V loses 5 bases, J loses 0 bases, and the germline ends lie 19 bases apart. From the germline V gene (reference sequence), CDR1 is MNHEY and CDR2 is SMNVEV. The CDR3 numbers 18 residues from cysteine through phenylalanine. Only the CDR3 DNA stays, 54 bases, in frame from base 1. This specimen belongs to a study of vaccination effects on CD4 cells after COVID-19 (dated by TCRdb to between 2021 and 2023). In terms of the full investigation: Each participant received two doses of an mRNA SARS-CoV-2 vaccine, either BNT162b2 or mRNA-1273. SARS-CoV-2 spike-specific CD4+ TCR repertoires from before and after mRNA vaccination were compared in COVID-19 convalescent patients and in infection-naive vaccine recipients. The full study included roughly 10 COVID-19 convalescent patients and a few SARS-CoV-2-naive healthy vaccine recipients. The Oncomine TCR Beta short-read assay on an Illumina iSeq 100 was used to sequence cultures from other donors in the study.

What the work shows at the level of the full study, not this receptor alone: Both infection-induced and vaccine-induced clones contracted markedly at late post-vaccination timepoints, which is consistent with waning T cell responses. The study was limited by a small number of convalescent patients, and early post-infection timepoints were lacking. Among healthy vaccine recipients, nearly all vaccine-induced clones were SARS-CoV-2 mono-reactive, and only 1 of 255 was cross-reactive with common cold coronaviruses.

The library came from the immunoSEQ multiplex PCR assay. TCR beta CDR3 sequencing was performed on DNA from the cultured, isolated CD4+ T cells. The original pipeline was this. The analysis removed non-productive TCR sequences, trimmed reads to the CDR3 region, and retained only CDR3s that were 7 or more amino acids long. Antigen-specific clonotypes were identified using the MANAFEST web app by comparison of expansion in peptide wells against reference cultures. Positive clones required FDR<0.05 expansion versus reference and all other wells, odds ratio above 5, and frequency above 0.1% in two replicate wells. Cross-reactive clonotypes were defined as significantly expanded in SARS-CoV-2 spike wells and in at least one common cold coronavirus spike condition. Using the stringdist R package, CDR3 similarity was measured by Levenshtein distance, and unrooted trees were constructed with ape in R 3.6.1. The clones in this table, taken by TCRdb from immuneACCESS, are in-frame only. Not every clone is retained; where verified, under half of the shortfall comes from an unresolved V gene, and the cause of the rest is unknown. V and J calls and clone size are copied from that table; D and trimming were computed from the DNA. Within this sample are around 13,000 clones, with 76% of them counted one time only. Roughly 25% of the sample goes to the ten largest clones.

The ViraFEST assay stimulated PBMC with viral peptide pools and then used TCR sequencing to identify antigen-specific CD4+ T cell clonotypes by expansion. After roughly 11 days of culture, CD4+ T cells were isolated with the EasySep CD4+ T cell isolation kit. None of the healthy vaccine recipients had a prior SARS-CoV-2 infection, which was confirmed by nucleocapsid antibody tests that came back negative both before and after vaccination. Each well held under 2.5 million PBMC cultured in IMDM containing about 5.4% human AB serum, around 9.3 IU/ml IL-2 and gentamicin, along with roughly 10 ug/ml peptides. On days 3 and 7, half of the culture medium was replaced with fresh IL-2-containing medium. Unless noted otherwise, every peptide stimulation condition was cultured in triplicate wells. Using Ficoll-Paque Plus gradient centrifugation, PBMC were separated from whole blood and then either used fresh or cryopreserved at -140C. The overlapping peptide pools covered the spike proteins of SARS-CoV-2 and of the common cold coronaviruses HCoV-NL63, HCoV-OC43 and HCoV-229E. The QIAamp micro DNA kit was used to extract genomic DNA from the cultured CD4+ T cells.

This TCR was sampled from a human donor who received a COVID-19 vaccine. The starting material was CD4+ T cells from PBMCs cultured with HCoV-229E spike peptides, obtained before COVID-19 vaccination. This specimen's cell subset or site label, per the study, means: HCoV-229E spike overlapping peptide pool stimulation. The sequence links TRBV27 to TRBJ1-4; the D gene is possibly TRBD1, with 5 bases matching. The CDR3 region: CASSLNPQGGATNEKLFF. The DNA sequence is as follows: TGTGCCAGCAGTCTGAATCCCCAGGGCGGGGCAACTAATGAAAAACTGTTTTTT.